This is a list of T cell receptor beta chains from one sample in a study of monozygotic twins with inflammatory bowel disease. One entry per CDR3 protein, without DNA, is what TCRdb gives after re-calling the 5' RACE reads. The table lists roughly 200,000 distinct CDR3 sequences. Material for sequencing was blood. The receptors here all came from a human donor with ulcerative colitis or Crohn's disease, or a healthy co-twin of an affected twin (not recorded which). Each CDR3 is given with its conserved first and last residue. Each record gives: J gene, V gene, CDR3 protein.

TRBJ2-7 TRBV18 CASSPTTGGNSYEQYF
TRBJ1-3 TRBV11-2 CASSLDLWGSGNTIYF
TRBJ2-5 TRBV15 CATSRASETQYF
TRBJ1-6 TRBV27 CASSWANSPLHF
TRBJ2-2 TRBV11-2 CASSNVFWNTGELFF
TRBJ1-1 TRBV20-1 CSASLWGTGVNTEAFF
TRBJ1-1 TRBV19 CASSRRPGEAFF
TRBJ1-6 TRBV12-3/TRBV12-4 CASSSVPFSPLHF
TRBJ1-5 TRBV29-1 CSAAHGGDQPQHF
TRBJ2-1 TRBV20-1 CSARDHGRGSYNEQFF
TRBJ2-1 TRBV10-2 CASSPSGGYNEQFF
TRBJ1-2 TRBV12-3/TRBV12-4 CASSSGGIGGYTF
TRBJ1-6 TRBV4-2 CASSQELLRDTLHSPLHF
TRBJ1-4 TRBV3-1 CASSHSPLSTGLGEKLFF
TRBJ1-6 TRBV3-1 CASRAVGYSPLHF
TRBJ1-1 TRBV20-1 CSAAEGTEAFF
TRBJ2-3 TRBV20-1 CSARVRGAGTDTQYF
TRBJ1-6 TRBV5-5 CASSLDRRQAPLHF
TRBJ1-2 TRBV3-1 CASSQEGRGGYGYTF
TRBJ2-3 TRBV15 CATSTRFSGANTQYF
TRBJ2-5 TRBV3-1 CASSQDRKGLAGYQETQYF
TRBJ1-1 TRBV5-1 CASSSRGQAHTEAFF
TRBJ2-2 TRBV3-1 CASSPRILNTGELFF
TRBJ2-3 TRBV4-2 CASSQGLAGSTDTQYF
TRBJ1-4 TRBV9 CASSVAGLATNEKLFF
TRBJ1-4 TRBV18 CASSPPGQGNEKLFF
TRBJ2-1 TRBV5-1 CASSLLPYNEQFF
TRBJ2-1 TRBV12-3/TRBV12-4 CASSFRDKWGNEQFF
TRBJ1-2 TRBV3-1 CASSQARQTIYGYTF
TRBJ1-6 TRBV6-5 CASSYRASGGSPLHF
TRBJ2-2 TRBV28 CASSFAGGRAGELFF
TRBJ1-6 TRBV6-1 CASSFTAGQGHSPLHF
TRBJ1-2 TRBV7-2 CASSRFKDQHTF
TRBJ2-1 TRBV20-1 CSAISSYNEQFF
TRBJ1-3 TRBV25-1 CASSEFGNSGNTIYF
TRBJ1-4 TRBV12-3/TRBV12-4 CASRRQGGEKLFF
TRBJ2-1 TRBV4-1 CASSQVPGTYNEQFF
TRBJ2-7 TRBV4-1 CASSQPIRDRGPRGEQYF
TRBJ2-1 TRBV15 CATSREGQGNYNEQFF
TRBJ2-7 TRBV27 CASSSMSNEQYF
TRBJ1-1 TRBV7-9 CASSFATESSTEAFF
TRBJ2-1 TRBV29-1 CSVRGAKNEQFF
TRBJ1-2 TRBV29-1 CSVVQGAHGYTF
TRBJ1-5 TRBV29-1 CSVSRGSNQPQHF
TRBJ2-1 TRBV20-1 CSARPGEGGKIEQFF
TRBJ1-3 TRBV12-3/TRBV12-4 CTSSSGQRGVFGNTIYF
TRBJ2-4 TRBV20-1 CSAMEGPAKNIQYF